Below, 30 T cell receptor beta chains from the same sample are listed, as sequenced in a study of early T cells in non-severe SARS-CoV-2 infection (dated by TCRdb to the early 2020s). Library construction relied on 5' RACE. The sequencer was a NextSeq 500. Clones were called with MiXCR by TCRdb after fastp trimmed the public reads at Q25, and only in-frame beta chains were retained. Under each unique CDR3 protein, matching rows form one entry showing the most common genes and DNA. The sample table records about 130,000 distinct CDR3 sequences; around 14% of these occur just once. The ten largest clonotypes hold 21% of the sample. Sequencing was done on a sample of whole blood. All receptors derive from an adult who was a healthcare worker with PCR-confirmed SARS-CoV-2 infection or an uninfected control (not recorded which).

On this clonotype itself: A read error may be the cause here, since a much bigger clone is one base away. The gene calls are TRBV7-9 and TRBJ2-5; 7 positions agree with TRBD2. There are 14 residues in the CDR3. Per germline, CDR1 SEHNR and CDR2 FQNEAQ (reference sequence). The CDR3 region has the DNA TGTGTCAGCAGCTTACTAGCGTTACAAGAGACCCAGTACTTC. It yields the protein CVSSLLALQETQYF.

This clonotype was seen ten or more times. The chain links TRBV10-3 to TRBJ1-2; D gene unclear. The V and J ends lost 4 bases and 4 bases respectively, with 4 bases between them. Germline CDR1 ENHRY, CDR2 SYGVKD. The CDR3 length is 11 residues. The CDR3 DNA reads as TGTGCCATCAGTGGCACCTATGGCTACACCTTC. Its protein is CAISGTYGYTF.

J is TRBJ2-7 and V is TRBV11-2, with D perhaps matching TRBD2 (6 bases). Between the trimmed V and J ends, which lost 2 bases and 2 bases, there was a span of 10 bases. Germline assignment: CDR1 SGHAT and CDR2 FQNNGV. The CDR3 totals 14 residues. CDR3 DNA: TGTGCCAGCAGCTTACTGCGGGGAACCTACGAGCAGTACTTC. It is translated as CASSLLRGTYEQYF.

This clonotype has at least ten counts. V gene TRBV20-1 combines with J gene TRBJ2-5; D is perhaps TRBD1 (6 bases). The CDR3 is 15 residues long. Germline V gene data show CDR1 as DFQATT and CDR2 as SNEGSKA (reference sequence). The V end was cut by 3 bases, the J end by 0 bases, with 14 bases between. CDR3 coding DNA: TGCAGTGCTAGTCCCCTAGCAGGGGACCAAGAGACCCAGTACTTC. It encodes CSASPLAGDQETQYF.

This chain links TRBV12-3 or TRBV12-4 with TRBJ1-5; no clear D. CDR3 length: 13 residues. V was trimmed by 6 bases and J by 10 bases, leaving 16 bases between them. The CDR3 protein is CASSRSVGSPQHF. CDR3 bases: TGTGCCAGCAGCCGGTCAGTAGGGAGTCCCCAGCATTTT.

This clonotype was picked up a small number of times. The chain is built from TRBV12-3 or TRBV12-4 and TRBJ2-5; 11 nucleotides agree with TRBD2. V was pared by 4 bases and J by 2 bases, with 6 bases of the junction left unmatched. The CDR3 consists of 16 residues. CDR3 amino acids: CASSSTSGDVQETQYF. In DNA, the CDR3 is TGTGCCAGCAGTTCGACTAGCGGGGATGTTCAAGAGACCCAGTACTTC.

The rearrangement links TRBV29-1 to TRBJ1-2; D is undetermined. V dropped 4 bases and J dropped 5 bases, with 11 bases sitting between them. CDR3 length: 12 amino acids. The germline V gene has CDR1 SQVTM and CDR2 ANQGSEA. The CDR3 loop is CSVGERRYGYTF. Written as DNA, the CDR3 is TGCAGCGTTGGGGAGAGGAGATATGGCTACACCTTC.

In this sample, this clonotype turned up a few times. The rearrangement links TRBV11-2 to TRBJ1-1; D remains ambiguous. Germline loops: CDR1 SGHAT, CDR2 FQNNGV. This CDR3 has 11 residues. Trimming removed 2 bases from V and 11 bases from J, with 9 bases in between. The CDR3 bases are TGTGCCAGCAGCTTATCCGCGAGGGCTTTCTTT. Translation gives CASSLSARAFF.

The CDR3 spells CASSPETTYEQYF. For the CDR3, the DNA is TGTGCCAGCAGCCCCGAGACAACCTACGAGCAGTACTTC. The V gene is TRBV9, the J gene TRBJ2-7; D unclear. Per the germline V gene, CDR1 is SGDLS and CDR2 is YYNGEE. The CDR3 spans 13 residues. Deletions cut 4 bases from V and 2 bases from J, with 10 bases between.

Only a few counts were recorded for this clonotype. The CDR3 here is CASSPDTGDYGYTF. The CDR3 DNA follows: TGTGCCAGCTCCCCGGACACGGGCGACTATGGCTACACCTTC. The rearrangement links TRBV18 to TRBJ1-2; D might be TRBD1 (5 bases). V gave up 6 bases and J gave up 3 bases, with 14 bases separating them. Germline values: CDR1 KGHSH, CDR2 LQKENI. The CDR3 runs 14 residues.

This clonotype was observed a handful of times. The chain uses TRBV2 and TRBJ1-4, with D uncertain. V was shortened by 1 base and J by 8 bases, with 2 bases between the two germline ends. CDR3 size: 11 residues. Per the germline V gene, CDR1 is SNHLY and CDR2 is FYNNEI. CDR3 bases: TGTGCCAGCAGTGAAGTGGAAAAACTGTTTTTT. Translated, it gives CASSEVEKLFF. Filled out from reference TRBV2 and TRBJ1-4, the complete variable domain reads EPEVTQTPSHQVTQMGQEVILRCVPISNHLYFYWYRQILGQKVEFLVSFYNNEISEKSEIFDDQFSVERPDGSNFTLKIRSTKLEDSAMYFCASSEVEKLFFGSGTQLSVL.

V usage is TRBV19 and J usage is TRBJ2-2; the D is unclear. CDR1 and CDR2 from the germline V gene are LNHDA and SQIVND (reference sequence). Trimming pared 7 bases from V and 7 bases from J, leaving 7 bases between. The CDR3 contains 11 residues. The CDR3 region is CASTVGGELFF. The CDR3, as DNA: TGTGCCAGTACGGTGGGCGGGGAGCTGTTTTTT.

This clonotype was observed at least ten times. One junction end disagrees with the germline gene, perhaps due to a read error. In nucleotides, the CDR3 is TGCAGCGTTGGCGGGGACAACTTC. Protein product: CSVGGDNF. V and J are TRBV29-1 and TRBJ2-7; the D call may be TRBD1 or TRBD2 (6 bases each). The CDR3 has 8 amino acids. Germline CDR1 is SQVTM and CDR2 is ANQGSEA.

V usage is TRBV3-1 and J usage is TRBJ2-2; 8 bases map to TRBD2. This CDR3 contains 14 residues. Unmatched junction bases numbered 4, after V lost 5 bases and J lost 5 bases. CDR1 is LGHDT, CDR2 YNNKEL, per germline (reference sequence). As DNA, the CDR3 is TGTGCCAGCAGCTCCGCGGGGGGAACCGGGGAGCTGTTTTTT. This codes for CASSSAGGTGELFF. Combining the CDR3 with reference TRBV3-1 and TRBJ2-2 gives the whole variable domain DTAVSQTPKYLVTQMGNDKSIKCEQNLGHDTMYWYKQDSKKFLKIMFSYNNKELIINETVPNRFSPKSPDKAHLNLHINSLELGDSAVYFCASSSAGGTGELFFGEGSRLTVL.

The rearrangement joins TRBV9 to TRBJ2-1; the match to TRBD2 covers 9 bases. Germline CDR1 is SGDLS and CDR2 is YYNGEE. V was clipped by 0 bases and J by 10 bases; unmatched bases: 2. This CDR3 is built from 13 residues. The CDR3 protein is CASSVGLAGEQFF. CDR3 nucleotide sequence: TGTGCCAGCAGCGTAGGGCTAGCGGGGGAGCAGTTCTTC.

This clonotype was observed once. The CDR3 region is CSAGLPEYNEQFF. For the CDR3, the DNA is TGCAGTGCGGGTTTACCAGAGTACAATGAGCAGTTCTTC. The chain is built from TRBV20-1 and TRBJ2-1; D uncertain. V was shortened by 6 bases and J by 4 bases, with 13 bases between the two germline ends. CDR1 is DFQATT, CDR2 SNEGSKA, per germline (reference sequence). The CDR3 runs 13 residues.

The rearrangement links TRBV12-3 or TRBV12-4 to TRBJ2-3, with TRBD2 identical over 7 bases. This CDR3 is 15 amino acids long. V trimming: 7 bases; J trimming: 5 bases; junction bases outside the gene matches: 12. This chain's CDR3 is CASTYGGTGRDTQYF. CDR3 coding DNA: TGTGCCAGCACCTACGGGGGGACGGGCAGAGATACGCAGTATTTT.

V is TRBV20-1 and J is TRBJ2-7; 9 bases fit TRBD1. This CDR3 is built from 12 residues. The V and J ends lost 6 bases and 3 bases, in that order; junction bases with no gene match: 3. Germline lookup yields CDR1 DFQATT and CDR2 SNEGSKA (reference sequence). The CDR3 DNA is TGCAGTGCAACGGGACAGGGCTACGAGCAGTACTTC. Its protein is CSATGQGYEQYF.

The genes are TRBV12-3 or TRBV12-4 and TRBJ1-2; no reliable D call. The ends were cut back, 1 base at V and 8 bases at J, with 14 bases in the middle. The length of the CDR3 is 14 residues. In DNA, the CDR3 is TGTGCCAGCAGTTTAGGCAGAGGTTTAGGCGGCTACACCTTC. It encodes CASSLGRGLGGYTF.

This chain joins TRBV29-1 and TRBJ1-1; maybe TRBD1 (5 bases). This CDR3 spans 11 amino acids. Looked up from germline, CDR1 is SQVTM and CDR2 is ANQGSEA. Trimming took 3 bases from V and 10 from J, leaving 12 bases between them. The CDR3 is CSVDGGEGAFF. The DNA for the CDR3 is TGCAGCGTTGATGGGGGGGAAGGAGCTTTCTTT.

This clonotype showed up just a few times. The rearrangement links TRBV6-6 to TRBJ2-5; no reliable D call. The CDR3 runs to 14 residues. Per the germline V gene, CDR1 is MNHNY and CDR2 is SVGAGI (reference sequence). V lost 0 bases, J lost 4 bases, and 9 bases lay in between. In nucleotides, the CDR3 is TGTGCCAGCAGTTACTCGCATGTGGGAGAGACCCAGTACTTC. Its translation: CASSYSHVGETQYF.

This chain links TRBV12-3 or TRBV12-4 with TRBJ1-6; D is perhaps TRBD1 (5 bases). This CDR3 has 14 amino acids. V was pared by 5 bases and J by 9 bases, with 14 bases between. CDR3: CASSNDLRGSPLHF. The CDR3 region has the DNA TGTGCCAGCAGTAACGACTTGAGGGGTTCACCCCTCCACTTT.

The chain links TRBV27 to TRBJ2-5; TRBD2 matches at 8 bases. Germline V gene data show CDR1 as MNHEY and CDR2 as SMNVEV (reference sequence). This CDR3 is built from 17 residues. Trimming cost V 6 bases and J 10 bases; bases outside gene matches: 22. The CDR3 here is CASSQSRPLAGPTIQYF. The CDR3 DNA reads TGTGCCAGCAGCCAATCGCGCCCTTTAGCGGGGCCGACGATCCAGTACTTC.

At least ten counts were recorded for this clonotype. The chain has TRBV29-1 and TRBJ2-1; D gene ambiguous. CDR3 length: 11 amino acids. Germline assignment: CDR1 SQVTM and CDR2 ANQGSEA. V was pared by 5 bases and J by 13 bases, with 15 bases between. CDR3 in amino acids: CSVTTQLLQFF. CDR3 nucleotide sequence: TGCAGCGTTACCACCCAACTCCTTCAGTTCTTC.

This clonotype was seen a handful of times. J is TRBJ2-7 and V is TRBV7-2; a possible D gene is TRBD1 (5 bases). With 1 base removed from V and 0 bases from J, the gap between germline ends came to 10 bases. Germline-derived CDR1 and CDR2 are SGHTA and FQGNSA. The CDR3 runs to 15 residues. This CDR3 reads CASSLGQTSSYEQYF. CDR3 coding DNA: TGTGCCAGCAGCTTAGGACAGACTTCCTCCTACGAGCAGTACTTC.

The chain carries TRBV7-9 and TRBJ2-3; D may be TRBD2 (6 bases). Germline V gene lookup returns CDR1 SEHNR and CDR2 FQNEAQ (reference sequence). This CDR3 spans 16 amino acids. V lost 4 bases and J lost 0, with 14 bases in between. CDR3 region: CASSSWEAPSTDTQYF. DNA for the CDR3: TGTGCCAGCAGCTCCTGGGAGGCCCCTAGCACAGATACGCAGTATTTT. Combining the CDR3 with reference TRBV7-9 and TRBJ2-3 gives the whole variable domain DTGVSQNPRHKITKRGQNVTFRCDPISEHNRLYWYRQTLGQGPEFLTYFQNEAQLEKSRLLSDRFSAERPKGSFSTLEIQRTEQGDSAMYLCASSSWEAPSTDTQYFGPGTRLTVL.

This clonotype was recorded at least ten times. CDR3 sequence (DNA): TGTGCCAGCAGCCCCAGGCTGGGGTCCAACTCTGGAAACACCATATATTTT. It codes for CASSPRLGSNSGNTIYF. The gene calls are TRBV7-9 and TRBJ1-3; D call uncertain. CDR1 and CDR2 (germline): SEHNR, FQNEAQ (reference sequence). The CDR3 has 17 residues. V lost 5 bases to trimming and J lost 0 bases, with 17 bases between them.

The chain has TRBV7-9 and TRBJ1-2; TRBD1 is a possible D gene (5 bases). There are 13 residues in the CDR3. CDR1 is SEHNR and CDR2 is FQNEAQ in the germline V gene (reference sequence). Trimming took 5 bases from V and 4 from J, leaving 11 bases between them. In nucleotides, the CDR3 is TGTGCCAGCAGCCGGATGGGGGGCTATGGCTACACCTTC. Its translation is CASSRMGGYGYTF.

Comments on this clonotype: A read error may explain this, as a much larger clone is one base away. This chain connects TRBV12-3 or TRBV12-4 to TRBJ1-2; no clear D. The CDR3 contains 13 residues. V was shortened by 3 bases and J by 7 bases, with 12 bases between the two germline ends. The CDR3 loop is CASSFGISSGYTF. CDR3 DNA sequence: TGTGCCAGCAGTTTCGGGATAAGTTCTGGCTACACCTTC.

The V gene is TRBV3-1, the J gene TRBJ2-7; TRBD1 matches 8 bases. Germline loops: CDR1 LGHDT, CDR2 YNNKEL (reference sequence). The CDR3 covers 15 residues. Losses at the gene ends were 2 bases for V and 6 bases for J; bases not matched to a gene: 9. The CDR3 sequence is CASSQLPETGVEQYF. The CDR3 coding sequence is TGTGCCAGCAGCCAACTACCGGAGACAGGGGTCGAGCAGTACTTC.